The present entry profiles one T cell receptor beta chain with its context. The antigen remains undetermined. Patients had resection in Japan or China between about 2013 and 2018. Two lung cancer pathologists independently confirmed each histologic diagnosis. Profiling relied on immunoSEQ multiplex PCR, and the TCRdb table lists in-frame clones only, not all of them. The data contain 6,000 to 8,000 clones, roughly two thirds of them singletons. V was clipped by 3 bases and J by 7 bases, with 18 bases between them. This CDR3 comprises 15 residues. Germline lookup yields CDR1 LNHDA and CDR2 SQIVND (reference sequence). The data derive from a study of immune evolution from preneoplasia to lung adenocarcinoma. Study-wide findings and caveats: Clonality was highest in normal lung, lower in later-stage lesions apparently. Compared with EGFR-mutant or double wild-type lesions, KRAS-mutant nodules were more clonal.

This chain links TRBV19 with TRBJ1-2; D gene uncertain. This TCR was sampled from an older donor with lung adenocarcinoma. Some clones in this sample may be carry-over from other donors' samples. Sequencing was carried out using FFPE lung adenocarcinoma in situ tissue. The DNA for the CDR3 is TGTGCCAGTAGTATCCCGCCTTGGAACCTGGGTGGCTACACCTTC. Amino acid sequence: CASSIPPWNLGGYTF.